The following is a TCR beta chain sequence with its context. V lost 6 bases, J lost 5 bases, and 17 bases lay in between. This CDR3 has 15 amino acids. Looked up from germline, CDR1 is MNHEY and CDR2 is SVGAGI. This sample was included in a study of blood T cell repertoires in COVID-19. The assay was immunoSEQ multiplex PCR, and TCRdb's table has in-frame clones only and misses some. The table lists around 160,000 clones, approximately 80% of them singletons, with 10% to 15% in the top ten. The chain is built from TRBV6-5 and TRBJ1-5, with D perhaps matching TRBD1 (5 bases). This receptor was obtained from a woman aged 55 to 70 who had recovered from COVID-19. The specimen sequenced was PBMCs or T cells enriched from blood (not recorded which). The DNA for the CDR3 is TGTGCCAGCAGCGCCGGGGGGGGGTCGGATCAGCCCCAGCATTTT. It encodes CASSAGGGSDQPQHF.